This passage covers 20 T cell receptor beta chains from one sample sequenced in a study of T cell repertoires in cytomegalovirus infection. Using its own MiXCR run on the reads, TCRdb lists one record per CDR3 protein. The data contain 510,000 or so distinct CDR3 sequences, 26% of them singletons. Sequenced sample: PBMCs. The origin of the receptors is a human donor in good health (CMV status not recorded). Some clones in this sample may be carry-over from other donors' samples.

V and J are TRBV28 and TRBJ2-7; 8 bases are a match to TRBD1. Unmatched junction bases numbered 1, after V lost 8 bases and J lost 4 bases. CDR3 size: 11 residues. Looked up from germline, CDR1 is MDHEN and CDR2 is SYDVKM. CDR3 nucleotide sequence: TGTGCCAGCGGGGACAGGTACGAGCAGTACTTC. Residues: CASGDRYEQYF.

This clonotype has at least ten counts. V gene TRBV5-4 combines with J gene TRBJ2-7; weak D call: TRBD1 (6 bases). This CDR3 spans 13 amino acids. Trimming took off 4 bases at V and 3 bases at J, with 11 bases between the two ends. Looked up from germline, CDR1 is SGHNT and CDR2 is YYREEE (reference sequence). CDR3 in amino acids: CASSLGQNYEQYV. The CDR3 bases are TGTGCCAGCAGCCTAGGACAGAACTACGAGCAGTACGTC.

The chain carries TRBV24-1 and TRBJ2-1; the D is unclear. Germline V lookup: CDR1 KGHDR, CDR2 SFDVKD. The V end was cut by 5 bases, the J end by 5 bases, with 21 bases between. The CDR3 runs 17 residues. CDR3 DNA sequence: TGTGCCACCAGTGGACAAGGGCGGTCTTCTTCGGACAATGAGCAGTTCTTC. This codes for CATSGQGRSSSDNEQFF.

The chain employs TRBV18 and TRBJ2-2; 12 nucleotides align to TRBD2. This CDR3 spans 16 amino acids. CDR1 is KGHSH and CDR2 is LQKENI in the germline V gene. V shed 5 bases, J shed 0 bases, and the junction held 1 base outside the gene matches. CDR3 in amino acids: CASSWTSGTNTGELFF. The CDR3 coding sequence is TGTGCCAGCTCATGGACTAGCGGGACGAACACCGGGGAGCTGTTTTTT.

The V call is TRBV23-1, the J call TRBJ1-4, with TRBD1 identical over 7 bases. TRBV23-1 is an ORF; its function is uncertain. CDR3 size: 15 residues. Unmatched junction bases numbered 3, after V lost 3 bases and J lost 2 bases. The CDR3 here is CASSQKGATNEKLFF. CDR3 in DNA: TGCGCCAGCAGTCAGAAGGGGGCCACTAATGAAAAACTGTTTTTT.

The rearrangement links TRBV12-3 or TRBV12-4 to TRBJ1-1; TRBD1 is a possible D gene (5 bases). V lost 3 bases, J lost 8 bases, and 10 bases lay in between. The CDR3 has 12 amino acids. In DNA form, the CDR3 reads TGTGCCAGCAGTTTTATGGAGGGGGAAGCTTTCTTT. Its translation is CASSFMEGEAFF.

There are a few counts of this clonotype. One end of the junction varies from germline; a read error may be responsible. The chain carries TRBV7-6 and TRBJ2-2; no firm D call. CDR1 is SGHVS, CDR2 FNYEAQ, per germline. The CDR3 covers 13 residues. CDR3 bases: TGTGCTAGCAGCCCAGAGCGAACCGGGGAGCTGTTTTTT. It codes for CASSPERTGELFF.

The chain recombines TRBV28 with TRBJ1-1; D not resolved. The CDR3 sequence is 16 residues long. Per germline, CDR1 MDHEN and CDR2 SYDVKM. V was trimmed by 7 bases and J by 3 bases, leaving 21 bases between them. The CDR3 nucleotides read TGTGCCAGCATACCGGTCCGGGTATTGGGGTACACTGAAGCTTTCTTT. Protein product: CASIPVRVLGYTEAFF.

The sample holds many counts of this clonotype. This rearrangement joins TRBV7-2 to TRBJ1-5; D is perhaps TRBD1 (5 bases). In germline, CDR1 is SGHTA, CDR2 FQGNSA. The CDR3 is made up of 14 amino acids. Trimming cost V 7 bases and J 6 bases, with 16 bases left between them. CDR3 sequence (DNA): TGTGCCAGCACCGATTTCGGGGGAGGTCAGCCCCAGCATTTT. It translates to CASTDFGGGQPQHF.

This clonotype was recorded at least ten times. This chain links TRBV6-2 or TRBV6-3 with TRBJ1-2; 7 bases are a match to TRBD1. Per the germline V gene, CDR1 is MNHEY and CDR2 is SVGEGT. J lost 2 bases, V lost 6 bases, and 3 bases had no gene match. The CDR3 covers 13 residues. The CDR3 region is CASRLDRNYGYTF. The CDR3, as DNA: TGTGCCAGCAGATTGGACAGGAACTATGGCTACACCTTC.

In its sample, this clonotype was seen many times. This chain connects TRBV11-2 to TRBJ1-1, with 7 bases fitting TRBD1. This CDR3 has 15 residues. The V gene's germline CDR1 is SGHAT and CDR2 FQNNGV. The J segment lost 0 bases and the V segment lost 5 bases, leaving 6 bases of the junction unmatched. The CDR3 nucleotides are TGTGCCAGCAGCGCCCAGGGGACAGTGAACACTGAAGCTTTCTTT. Its protein is CASSAQGTVNTEAFF.

This clonotype was detected a few times. The chain carries TRBV7-2 and TRBJ1-2; D is uncertain. Germline values: CDR1 SGHTA, CDR2 FQGNSA. Trimming took off 1 base at V and 2 bases at J, with 17 bases between the two ends. There are 17 residues in the CDR3. CDR3 in DNA: TGTGCCAGCAGCTTAGATCCAAGTACAGCCGAAAACTATGGCTACACCTTC. Its translation: CASSLDPSTAENYGYTF.

This clonotype was detected only a few times. The J gene is TRBJ2-1, the V gene TRBV29-1; 9 bases map to TRBD2. CDR1 and CDR2 (germline): SQVTM, ANQGSEA. This CDR3 comprises 14 residues. Trimming removed 2 bases from V and 8 bases from J; junction bases left unmatched: 7. The CDR3 reads CSVESGLASDEQFF. CDR3 nucleotides: TGCAGCGTTGAATCGGGACTAGCAAGCGATGAGCAGTTCTTC.

About this clonotype: Because it lacks the conserved phenylalanine or tryptophan at the end, this CDR3 is likely a read error. This sequence joins TRBV7-9 and TRBJ2-1; D remains ambiguous. This CDR3 has 14 residues. CDR1 is SEHNR, CDR2 FQNEAQ, per germline (reference sequence). V was trimmed by 3 bases and J by 1 base, leaving 7 bases between them. The CDR3 nucleotides read TGTGCCAGCAGCTTCTCTAGTTCCTACAATGAGCAGTTCCTC. Its protein product is CASSFSSSYNEQFL.

This clonotype was observed at least ten times. The rearrangement uses TRBV7-2 and TRBJ2-3, with a possible D match to TRBD2 (6 bases). The V end was cut by 1 base, the J end by 4 bases, with 12 bases between. Per germline, CDR1 SGHTA and CDR2 FQGNSA. This CDR3 is built from 15 residues. The CDR3 protein is CASSLDSGASDTQYF. CDR3 DNA: TGTGCCAGCAGCTTAGACTCGGGAGCCTCAGATACGCAGTATTTT.

A remark on this clonotype: Sequence at one end of the junction differs from germline and may be a read error. The chain is built from TRBV20-1 and TRBJ2-6, with D perhaps assigned TRBD1 or TRBD2 (5 bases each). CDR3 length equals 17 residues. The V gene's germline CDR1 is DFQATT and CDR2 SNEGSKA (reference sequence). CDR3 in amino acids: CSARGAAKRAGANVLNF. The CDR3 DNA reads TGCAGTGCTCGGGGCGCCGCAAAGAGGGCTGGGGCCAACGTCCTGAATTTC.

This clonotype came up a few times. The V call is TRBV5-1, the J call TRBJ2-5; 12 bases are shared with TRBD1. This CDR3 spans 15 amino acids. The V gene end was trimmed by 3 bases and the J gene end by 4 bases; junction bases not matched to a gene: 4. The V gene's germline CDR1 is SGHRS and CDR2 YFSETQ. CDR3 residues: CASSSRDRGRETQYF. Written as DNA, the CDR3 is TGCGCCAGCAGCTCCCGGGACAGGGGGCGAGAGACCCAGTACTTC.

This clonotype was picked up a small number of times. This chain links TRBV7-2 with TRBJ1-2, with TRBD1 as a possible D gene (6 bases). The CDR3 loop spans 14 amino acids. Trimming stripped 3 bases from V and 1 base from J, with 9 bases between. Germline loops: CDR1 SGHTA, CDR2 FQGNSA. The CDR3 loop is CASSFQGFNYGYTF. CDR3 nucleotide sequence: TGTGCCAGCAGCTTCCAGGGGTTTAACTATGGCTACACCTTC.

V usage is TRBV11-3 and J usage is TRBJ2-3; D might be TRBD1 or TRBD2, each matching 5 bases. Germline V gene data show CDR1 as SGHNT and CDR2 as YENEEA. The CDR3 totals 14 residues. The V gene lost 2 bases and the J gene lost 6 bases, with 12 bases spanning the gap. CDR3: CASSLRSEGDTQYF. The DNA for the CDR3 is TGTGCCAGCAGCTTAAGGTCCGAGGGGGATACGCAGTATTTT.

For the CDR3, the DNA is TGTGCCAGCAGTTTACAGGGATGGCTCAACGAGCAGTACTTC. Residues: CASSLQGWLNEQYF. The rearrangement uses TRBV28 and TRBJ2-7; D is perhaps TRBD1 (5 bases). Trimming pared 2 bases from V and 5 bases from J, leaving 13 bases between. The CDR3 covers 14 residues. The germline V gene has CDR1 MDHEN and CDR2 SYDVKM. The full variable domain, completed using reference TRBV28 and TRBJ2-7, is DVKVTQSSRYLVKRTGEKVFLECVQDMDHENMFWYRQDPGLGLRLIYFSYDVKMKEKGDIPEGYSVSREKKERFSLILESASTNQTSMYLCASSLQGWLNEQYFGPGTRLTVT.